The rows below give T cell receptor beta chains drawn from one sample of a study of blood T cell repertoires in COVID-19. The assay was immunoSEQ multiplex PCR, and TCRdb's table has in-frame clones only and misses some. The table lists around 140,000 clones, approximately 86% of them singletons, with more than 9.5% in the top ten. Sequencing was carried out using peripheral blood. These receptors all come from a woman aged 70-85 years with COVID-19, enrolled during active disease. CDR3s include the opening cysteine and the closing phenylalanine or tryptophan. D genes are given only for firm matches. Part of the rows lack a size; the others show once, few, many or a class for expanded clones.

D gene: .
J gene: TRBJ1-2
V gene: TRBV29-1
clone size: .
CDR3 DNA: TGCAGCGTTCCCAGGGTATATGGCTACACCTTC
CDR3 protein: CSVPRVYGYTF

D gene: TRBD1
J gene: TRBJ1-5
V gene: TRBV19
clone size: .
CDR3 DNA: TGTGCCAGTAGTACCCAAACAGGGGGCGTTGGTCAGCCCCAGCATTTT
CDR3 protein: CASSTQTGGVGQPQHF

D gene: .
J gene: TRBJ2-3
V gene: TRBV6-5
clone size: .
CDR3 DNA: TGTGCCAGCAGGGACACCTATCCTAGCACAGATACGCAGTATTTT
CDR3 protein: CASRDTYPSTDTQYF

D gene: TRBD1
J gene: TRBJ2-1
V gene: TRBV7-9
clone size: once
CDR3 DNA: TGTGCCAGCAGCCCCTCAGGACAGGGGAGATATGAGCAGTTCTTC
CDR3 protein: CASSPSGQGRYEQFF

D gene: .
J gene: TRBJ2-3
V gene: TRBV6-6
clone size: .
CDR3 DNA: TGTGCCAGCAGTTACACGGGACTTGGCAGCACAGATACGCAGTATTTT
CDR3 protein: CASSYTGLGSTDTQYF

D gene: .
J gene: TRBJ2-6
V gene: TRBV11-3
clone size: .
CDR3 DNA: TGTGCCAGCAGCTTAATGACAGCAGGGGCCAACGTCCTGACTTTC
CDR3 protein: CASSLMTAGANVLTF

D gene: .
J gene: TRBJ1-6
V gene: TRBV6-5
clone size: .
CDR3 DNA: TGTGCCAGCAGCTTACAAGGGGAATCACCCCTCCACTTT
CDR3 protein: CASSLQGESPLHF

D gene: TRBD1
J gene: TRBJ1-1
V gene: TRBV7-8
clone size: .
CDR3 DNA: TGTGCCAGCAGCTCAGGACAGGGGGCGGTTTTAGTCACTGAAGCTTTCTTT
CDR3 protein: CASSSGQGAVLVTEAFF

D gene: .
J gene: TRBJ1-4
V gene: TRBV10-2
clone size: .
CDR3 DNA: TGCGCCAGCAGACTAACGGGGGGTACGGGGGAAAAACTGTTTTTT
CDR3 protein: CASRLTGGTGEKLFF

D gene: .
J gene: TRBJ1-5
V gene: TRBV14
clone size: .
CDR3 DNA: TGTGCCAGCAGCCAAGGCAGCGGTAGCAATCAGCCCCAGCATTTT
CDR3 protein: CASSQGSGSNQPQHF

D gene: .
J gene: TRBJ1-1
V gene: TRBV30
clone size: .
CDR3 DNA: TGTGCCTGGAGTGACATGGCTGAAGCTTTCTTT
CDR3 protein: CAWSDMAEAFF

D gene: TRBD1
J gene: TRBJ1-5
V gene: TRBV27
clone size: .
CDR3 DNA: TGTGCCAGCAGGAGCTTACAGGGGAGGCGTCAGCCCCAGCATTTT
CDR3 protein: CASRSLQGRRQPQHF

D gene: .
J gene: TRBJ1-1
V gene: TRBV9
clone size: .
CDR3 DNA: TGTGCCAGCAGCGTAGCTACCGCGAGCGAAGCTTTCTTT
CDR3 protein: CASSVATASEAFF

D gene: TRBD1
J gene: TRBJ1-4
V gene: TRBV5-1
clone size: .
CDR3 DNA: TGCGCCAGCAGCTTGGAACAGGGGGTAAATGAAAAACTGTTTTTT
CDR3 protein: CASSLEQGVNEKLFF

D gene: .
J gene: TRBJ2-5
V gene: TRBV6-6
clone size: .
CDR3 DNA: TGTGCCAGCAGCCCTAGCGATGAGACCCAGTACTTC
CDR3 protein: CASSPSDETQYF

D gene: .
J gene: TRBJ2-3
V gene: TRBV27
clone size: .
CDR3 DNA: TGTGCCAGCAGTCTCAGAGCGGACAGCACAGATACGCAGTATTTT
CDR3 protein: CASSLRADSTDTQYF

D gene: .
J gene: TRBJ1-1
V gene: TRBV18
clone size: .
CDR3 DNA: TGTGCCAGTAAACGGTCTGTCCAAATTAACACTGAAGCTTTCTTT
CDR3 protein: CASKRSVQINTEAFF

D gene: TRBD1
J gene: TRBJ2-7
V gene: TRBV6-5
clone size: .
CDR3 DNA: TGTGCCAGCCTCATCGGACCGGGACAGTCCTACGAGCAGTACTTC
CDR3 protein: CASLIGPGQSYEQYF

D gene: TRBD1
J gene: TRBJ1-4
V gene: TRBV9
clone size: .
CDR3 DNA: TGTGCCAGCAGCGTAGCGGGACAGGGGGTCGGAGAAAAACTGTTTTTT
CDR3 protein: CASSVAGQGVGEKLFF

D gene: TRBD1
J gene: TRBJ2-2
V gene: TRBV5-4
clone size: .
CDR3 DNA: TGTGCCAGCAGCTTGGATCCAACAGGGGGCACTAACGGGGAGCTGTTTTTT
CDR3 protein: CASSLDPTGGTNGELFF

D gene: .
J gene: TRBJ1-6
V gene: TRBV28
clone size: .
CDR3 DNA: TGTGCCAGCTTAAGTCTAGGGAGCTCCTATAATTCACCCCTCCACTTT
CDR3 protein: CASLSLGSSYNSPLHF

D gene: .
J gene: TRBJ2-1
V gene: TRBV7-9
clone size: .
CDR3 DNA: TGTGCCAGCAGCTTAGGACCCCCGACTAGTTCGGTCTATGAGCAGTTCTTC
CDR3 protein: CASSLGPPTSSVYEQFF

D gene: TRBD2
J gene: TRBJ2-5
V gene: TRBV5-1
clone size: .
CDR3 DNA: TGCGCCAGCAGTAGCGGGAGGGTCCAAGAGACCCAGTACTTC
CDR3 protein: CASSSGRVQETQYF

D gene: TRBD1
J gene: TRBJ1-5
V gene: TRBV6-6
clone size: once
CDR3 DNA: TGTGCCAGCAGTTATCTGACAGGGGAAAATCAGCCCCAGCATTTT
CDR3 protein: CASSYLTGENQPQHF

D gene: TRBD1
J gene: TRBJ2-7
V gene: TRBV2
clone size: .
CDR3 DNA: TGTGCCAGCAGTGAGGGACAGGGGCTGTTGCAGTACTTC
CDR3 protein: CASSEGQGLLQYF

D gene: .
J gene: TRBJ1-1
V gene: TRBV6-5
clone size: .
CDR3 DNA: TGTGCCAGCAGTCTATCTCACAGGGTGGACACTGAAGCTTTCTTT
CDR3 protein: CASSLSHRVDTEAFF

D gene: .
J gene: TRBJ1-5
V gene: TRBV9
clone size: few
CDR3 DNA: TGTGCCAGCAGCCCTTCACCTTGGGCTGATCAGCCCCAGCATTTT
CDR3 protein: CASSPSPWADQPQHF

D gene: .
J gene: TRBJ1-5
V gene: TRBV6-6
clone size: .
CDR3 DNA: TGTGCCAGCAGAACCACCGGAGATAGCAATCAGCCCCAGCATTTT
CDR3 protein: CASRTTGDSNQPQHF

D gene: TRBD2
J gene: TRBJ2-5
V gene: TRBV3-1/TRBV3-2
clone size: .
CDR3 DNA: TGTGCCAGCAGTCGGGGGGTTCAAGAGACCCAGTACTTC
CDR3 protein: CASSRGVQETQYF

D gene: .
J gene: TRBJ1-1
V gene: TRBV2
clone size: .
CDR3 DNA: TGTGCCAGCAGACGGGCTGAAGCTTTCTTT
CDR3 protein: CASRRAEAFF

D gene: .
J gene: TRBJ1-2
V gene: TRBV3-1/TRBV3-2
clone size: .
CDR3 DNA: TGTGCCAGCAGCCAAGATCGGGGGGGGAACTATGGCTACACCTTC
CDR3 protein: CASSQDRGGNYGYTF

D gene: .
J gene: TRBJ2-7
V gene: TRBV5-4
clone size: once
CDR3 DNA: TGTGCCAGCAGCTTGGATGGGCGGGGGCCCCACGAGCAGTACTTC
CDR3 protein: CASSLDGRGPHEQYF

D gene: TRBD1
J gene: TRBJ1-6
V gene: TRBV5-6
clone size: .
CDR3 DNA: TGTGCCAGCAGCTTCGGAACAGGGGGCGGCTATTCACCCCTCCACTTT
CDR3 protein: CASSFGTGGGYSPLHF

D gene: TRBD2
J gene: TRBJ2-7
V gene: TRBV11-2
clone size: once
CDR3 DNA: TGTGCCAGCAGCTCGACCCTAGCGGGGGGTCTCTCCTACGAGCAGTACTTC
CDR3 protein: CASSSTLAGGLSYEQYF

D gene: .
J gene: TRBJ2-3
V gene: TRBV6-6
clone size: .
CDR3 DNA: TGTGCCAGCAGTTCCCGGGCAGATACGCAGTATTTT
CDR3 protein: CASSSRADTQYF

D gene: TRBD1
J gene: TRBJ1-6
V gene: TRBV2
clone size: .
CDR3 DNA: TGTGCCAGCAGGAAACAGGGGGCTGGGGCTCCCGGTAATTCACCCCTCCACTTT
CDR3 protein: CASRKQGAGAPGNSPLHF

D gene: TRBD2
J gene: TRBJ2-1
V gene: TRBV7-9
clone size: .
CDR3 DNA: TGTGCCAGCAGCTTAGGGGTCACTAGCGGGGGTTACAATGAGCAGTTCTTC
CDR3 protein: CASSLGVTSGGYNEQFF

D gene: TRBD1
J gene: TRBJ2-5
V gene: TRBV11-2
clone size: .
CDR3 DNA: TGTGCCAGCAGCTTAGGGGTCAGGGGGCGTGAAGAGACCCAGTACTTC
CDR3 protein: CASSLGVRGREETQYF

D gene: .
J gene: TRBJ2-5
V gene: TRBV5-1
clone size: .
CDR3 DNA: TGCGCCAGCAGCTTGGAAGTGCGCCAAGAGACCCAGTACTTC
CDR3 protein: CASSLEVRQETQYF

D gene: .
J gene: TRBJ2-7
V gene: TRBV11-2
clone size: .
CDR3 DNA: TGTGCCAGCAGCTTAAGAAGCGAATATGCCTACGAGCAGTACTTC
CDR3 protein: CASSLRSEYAYEQYF

D gene: .
J gene: TRBJ1-6
V gene: TRBV7-3
clone size: .
CDR3 DNA: TGTGCCAGCAGCTTAACGGGGGGTATAATCGCACCCCTCCACTTT
CDR3 protein: CASSLTGGIIAPLHF

D gene: TRBD1
J gene: TRBJ1-5
V gene: TRBV6-5
clone size: .
CDR3 DNA: TGTGCCAGCACTCGACAGGGTTTTGGCAATCAGCCCCAGCATTTT
CDR3 protein: CASTRQGFGNQPQHF

D gene: .
J gene: TRBJ2-1
V gene: TRBV18
clone size: .
CDR3 DNA: TGTGCCAGCTCACCACTAGCGCGGGCGTACAATGAGCAGTTCTTC
CDR3 protein: CASSPLARAYNEQFF

D gene: TRBD1
J gene: TRBJ1-5
V gene: TRBV6-2/TRBV6-3
clone size: .
CDR3 DNA: TGTGCCAGCAGCCCCACAAACAGGGGGAAGAATCAGCCCCAGCATTTT
CDR3 protein: CASSPTNRGKNQPQHF

D gene: TRBD2
J gene: TRBJ2-1
V gene: TRBV19
clone size: .
CDR3 DNA: TGTGCCAGTAGCCCCGGGAGGGGGTCAGAGTTCTTC
CDR3 protein: CASSPGRGSEFF

D gene: TRBD2
J gene: TRBJ2-3
V gene: TRBV11-2
clone size: .
CDR3 DNA: TGTGCCAGCAGCCACTCCGCTGGCGGGGGTTCAGATACGCAGTATTTT
CDR3 protein: CASSHSAGGGSDTQYF

D gene: .
J gene: TRBJ1-1
V gene: TRBV12-5
clone size: .
CDR3 DNA: TGTGCTAGTGGTTTTGTCGACACTGAAGCTTTCTTT
CDR3 protein: CASGFVDTEAFF